Described below is a single T cell receptor (beta chain) sequence and its context. This entry belongs to a study of blood T cells in healthy people across ages. The wider study: The template switching approach captured approximately one barcoded beta molecule for every two T cells.

Then a second PCR, running roughly 7 to 12 cycles, was carried out with a sample-barcoded 5' primer and a J-beta primer mix. Every cDNA molecule carried a tag from a template-switch adaptor bearing 12 random nucleotides. Individual samples furnished no less than 2.5 million CDR3-containing paired-end reads apiece. MiXCR, run by TCRdb on the 5' RACE reads, gives a single entry per CDR3 protein. The data show about 770,000 distinct CDR3 sequences, around 45% seen once. Per the germline V gene, CDR1 is MNHEY and CDR2 is SVGEGT. Losses at the gene ends were 4 bases for V and 1 base for J; bases not matched to a gene: 12. This CDR3 is built from 19 residues.

The chain uses TRBV6-2 or TRBV6-3 and TRBJ2-7; 14 bases are shared with TRBD2. The source is a man between 60 and 70 years old in good health. Sequencing was performed on blood. The CDR3 coding sequence is TGTGCCAGCAGTTGGAGGACTAGCGGGGGGTCTTACCCATCCTACGAGCAGTACTTC. Encoded protein: CASSWRTSGGSYPSYEQYF.